The 15 T cell receptor beta chains below were found in one sample sequenced in a study of blood T cell repertoires in COVID-19. The repertoire was sequenced with immunoSEQ multiplex PCR; TCRdb's copy has only in-frame clones and lacks some. This table holds approximately 180,000 clones, more than 70% found once. The sequenced sample was peripheral blood. The receptors derive from a man aged 35 to 55 with active or convalescent COVID-19.

This clone was seen a single time. V usage is TRBV7-6 and J usage is TRBJ1-1; D unresolved. The CDR3 loop spans 15 amino acids. V was cut by 1 base and J by 4 bases, with 13 bases left in between. Germline V CDR1 and CDR2: SGHVS, FNYEAQ. CDR3 in DNA: TGTGCCAGCAGCTTAGATATATCGTCCAGCACTGAAGCTTTCTTT. Encoded protein: CASSLDISSSTEAFF.

J is TRBJ1-2 and V is TRBV4-1; tentative D call: TRBD1 (6 bases). Germline-derived CDR1 and CDR2 are MGHRA and YSYEKL. The CDR3 loop spans 16 amino acids. The V end lost 1 base, the J end lost 2 bases, and 14 bases lay between the germline ends. The CDR3 sequence: CASSQVKTRGNYGYTF. The CDR3 coding sequence is TGCGCCAGCAGCCAAGTCAAAACGAGGGGGAACTATGGCTACACCTTC.

J is TRBJ2-7 and V is TRBV11-2; D uncertain. The length of the CDR3 is 13 residues. Germline V CDR1 and CDR2: SGHAT, FQNNGV. V lost 0 bases, J lost 6 bases, and 9 bases lay in between. As DNA, the CDR3 is TGTGCCAGCAGCTTAGAGAGTCTCCGCGAGCAGTACTTC. It codes for CASSLESLREQYF.

This sequence joins TRBV9 and TRBJ1-2, with D tentatively TRBD1 (5 bases). The germline V and J ends were trimmed by 0 bases and 3 bases, with 9 bases remaining between them. Germline V gives CDR1 SGDLS, CDR2 YYNGEE. This CDR3 has 14 residues. The CDR3 protein is CASSVDRSDYGYTF. In nucleotides, the CDR3 is TGTGCCAGCAGCGTAGACAGGTCAGACTATGGCTACACCTTC. The variable domain in full, completed from reference TRBV9 and TRBJ1-2, reads DSGVTQTPKHLITATGQRVTLRCSPRSGDLSVYWYQQSLDQGLQFLIQYYNGEERAKGNILERFSAQQFPDLHSELNLSSLELGDSALYFCASSVDRSDYGYTFGSGTRLTVV.

J is TRBJ2-1 and V is TRBV28; TRBD2 agrees at 8 bases. The germline V gene has CDR1 MDHEN and CDR2 SYDVKM. CDR3 length: 15 residues. Losses at the gene ends were 5 bases for V and 3 bases for J; bases not matched to a gene: 6. In DNA, the CDR3 is TGTGCCAGCAGTGCAAGCGGGGGTCTCTACAATGAGCAGTTCTTC. It is translated as CASSASGGLYNEQFF.

This rearrangement joins TRBV18 to TRBJ1-5; D possibly corresponds to TRBD1 (6 bases). The CDR3 spans 14 residues. Trimming took 3 bases from V and 4 from J, leaving 10 bases between them. Germline lookup yields CDR1 KGHSH and CDR2 LQKENI. In nucleotides, the CDR3 is TGTGCCAGCTCACCGCTCCAGGGGAATCAGCCCCAGCATTTT. Its protein is CASSPLQGNQPQHF.

CDR3 in amino acids: CASSEALLGGDYEQYF. DNA of the CDR3: TGTGCCAGCAGTGAAGCGCTTCTGGGGGGAGACTACGAGCAGTACTTC. The J gene is TRBJ2-7, the V gene TRBV2, with D tentatively TRBD2 (6 bases). CDR1 and CDR2 from the germline V gene are SNHLY and FYNNEI. V lost 0 bases and J 3 bases, leaving 15 bases between the germline ends. There are 16 residues in the CDR3.

This chain joins TRBV19 and TRBJ2-1, with TRBD2 matching 7 bases. The CDR3 sequence is 11 residues long. CDR1 and CDR2 (germline): LNHDA, SQIVND (reference sequence). The ends lost 4 bases at V and 10 bases at J; junction bases unmatched: 1. CDR3 in amino acids: CASSTGGEQFF. In DNA form, the CDR3 reads TGTGCCAGTAGTACCGGGGGGGAGCAGTTCTTC.

The J gene is TRBJ1-2, the V gene TRBV25-1; the D is unclear. The germline V gene encodes CDR1 MGHDK and CDR2 SYGVNS. V lost 3 bases and J 8 bases, leaving 16 bases between the germline ends. The CDR3 spans 14 residues. DNA of the CDR3: TGTGCCAGCAGTGATGAATCCCCCTTGCGGGGCTACACCTTC. Translation: CASSDESPLRGYTF.

This chain connects TRBV27 to TRBJ2-3; 8 nucleotides agree with TRBD1. The CDR3 loop spans 17 amino acids. Germline CDR1 reads MNHEY; CDR2 reads SMNVEV (reference sequence). The V gene end was trimmed by 0 bases and the J gene end by 3 bases; junction bases not matched to a gene: 8. CDR3 loop: CASSLSPTGVGTDTQYF. In DNA, the CDR3 is TGTGCCAGCAGTTTATCCCCGACAGGGGTGGGAACAGATACGCAGTATTTT.

This clone showed up just a few times. The chain couples TRBV4-3 to TRBJ2-3, with a possible D match to TRBD2 (5 bases). The V gene's germline CDR1 is LGHNA and CDR2 YSLEER. V was shortened by 0 bases and J by 3 bases, with 10 bases between the two germline ends. The CDR3 runs to 15 residues. CDR3 protein: CASSQDVGRTDTQYF. CDR3 DNA sequence: TGCGCCAGCAGCCAAGATGTAGGGAGAACAGATACGCAGTATTTT.

CDR3: CASIFGFSTDTQYF. In DNA form, the CDR3 reads TGTGCCAGCATCTTCGGTTTTAGCACAGATACGCAGTATTTT. V is TRBV6-5 and J is TRBJ2-3, with D unresolved. The CDR3 is made up of 14 amino acids. CDR1 is MNHEY and CDR2 is SVGAGI in the germline V gene. V lost 7 bases and J lost 0, with 11 bases in between.

The chain joins TRBV6-6 to TRBJ2-5; 8 bases are shared with TRBD1. V lost 6 bases, J lost 4 bases, and 7 bases stayed unmatched. CDR1 and CDR2 from the germline V gene are MNHNY and SVGAGI (reference sequence). This CDR3 has 14 residues. The CDR3, as DNA: TGTGCCAGCAGGCTCGACAGGGGAGGAGAGACCCAGTACTTC. The encoded protein is CASRLDRGGETQYF.

In its sample, this clone was seen many times. The V and J genes are TRBV3-1 (or the pseudogene TRBV3-2) and TRBJ1-6; D is perhaps TRBD1 (6 bases). V was trimmed by 1 base and J by 9 bases, leaving 10 bases between them. The germline V gene encodes CDR1 LGHDT and CDR2 YNNKEL (reference sequence). This CDR3 has 14 residues. The CDR3 sequence: CASSQVGQSSPLHF. As DNA, the CDR3 is TGTGCCAGCAGCCAAGTCGGACAGTCTTCACCCCTCCACTTT.

The chain is built from TRBV4-1 and TRBJ1-1; the match to TRBD1 covers 7 bases. CDR3 length equals 19 residues. Trimming at V came to 3 bases and at J to 1 base, leaving 17 bases not matched to a gene. CDR1 is MGHRA, CDR2 YSYEKL, per germline. CDR3 in DNA: TGCGCCAGCAGCCACCGTGTATTACCAGGGAACAGGGGGAACACTGAAGCTTTCTTT. Residues: CASSHRVLPGNRGNTEAFF.